The rows below give T cell receptor beta chains drawn from one sample of a study of T-cell reconstitution after alpha-beta-depleted transplantation in children. TCRdb re-analysed the PCR reads in MiXCR, keeping a single row per CDR3 protein. The repertoire consists of approximately 490,000 distinct CDR3 sequences, with approximately 13% occurring once and the leading ten covering less than 6.5%. The material was PBMCs from the stem cell graft donor, obtained from the stem cell graft. The receptors shown here come from a human donor who donated a stem cell graft to a child with combined immunodeficiency. CDR3s include the opening cysteine and the closing phenylalanine or tryptophan. Each record gives: J gene, V gene, clone size, D gene, CDR3 length, CDR3 DNA, CDR3 protein. D genes are given only for firm matches. Clone sizes are given selectively: once, few, many, or a class where the clone is expanded.

>TRBJ2-2|TRBV7-8|many|TRBD1|14
TGTGCCAGCAGCCAGGGGGACGAGACCGGGGAGCTGTTTTTT
CASSQGDETGELFF
>TRBJ2-1|TRBV12-3/TRBV12-4|many|-|16
TGTGCCAGCAGTTCCATGGGACGGATGGGGAGGAATGAGCAGTTCTTC
CASSSMGRMGRNEQFF
>TRBJ1-4|TRBV20-1|few|-|16
TGCAGTGCTAGACCCCTCTGGGGGGCAACTAATGAAAAACTGTTTTTT
CSARPLWGATNEKLFF
>TRBJ2-2|TRBV5-1|few|-|15
TGCGCCAGCAGGCCTACTCCACAGAACACCGGGGAGCTGTTTTTT
CASRPTPQNTGELFF
>TRBJ2-5|TRBV20-1|few|-|15
TGCAGTGCTAGAGAGGTGGGGTGGGAGCAAGAGACCCAGTACTTC
CSAREVGWEQETQYF
>TRBJ2-3|TRBV6-9|many|-|10
TGTGCCAGCAGTCATGATACGCAGTATTTT
CASSHDTQYF
>TRBJ2-3|TRBV5-8|-|TRBD1|14
TGTGCCAGCAGCTTCGAGGGGGCAGGCGATACGCAGTATTTT
CASSFEGAGDTQYF
>TRBJ1-6|TRBV20-1|few|-|15
TGCAGTGCTAGAGATGGTGGGGGAAACAATTCACCCCTCCACTTT
CSARDGGGNNSPLHF
>TRBJ2-1|TRBV11-2|few|-|19
TGTGCCAGCAGCCTATCATCCCACTCCCAGCGGATCTCCTACAATGAGCAGTTCTTC
CASSLSSHSQRISYNEQFF
>TRBJ1-1|TRBV12-3/TRBV12-4|many|-|12
TGTGCCAGCAGTTCCAGTGTCACTGAAGCTTTCTTT
CASSSSVTEAFF
>TRBJ2-5|TRBV28|-|TRBD2|15
TGTGCCAGCAGACCGACTAGCGGGGGCCAAGAGACCCAGTACTTC
CASRPTSGGQETQYF
>TRBJ2-7|TRBV7-9|-|-|15
TGTGCCAGCAGCTCACCCGGACTGGTCGATTACGAGCAGTACTTC
CASSSPGLVDYEQYF
>TRBJ1-2|TRBV9|few|-|16
TGTGCCAGCAGCGTAGAGCTCAGGGCCAGTCAGTATGGCTACACCTTC
CASSVELRASQYGYTF
>TRBJ2-1|TRBV20-1|few|TRBD2|15
TGCAGTGCTCTAGGAGAAGCGGGAGGGCCGAATGAGCAGTTCTTC
CSALGEAGGPNEQFF
>TRBJ2-7|TRBV6-2/TRBV6-3|few|-|16
TGTGCCAGCAGCCCCGGAGTCTCATACGTTCATCTTGAGCAGTACTTC
CASSPGVSYVHLEQYF
>TRBJ2-5|TRBV28|-|-|15
TGTGCCAGCAGTTTACTCTCAGGGAGGCAAGAGACCCAGTACTTC
CASSLLSGRQETQYF
>TRBJ2-5|TRBV7-3|-|-|16
TGTGCCAGCAGCCAAGGAACGGGGGGCCGGCGGGAGACCCAGTACTTC
CASSQGTGGRRETQYF
>TRBJ1-2|TRBV20-1|-|-|13
TGCAGTGCTAGAGGGCCGCCCGCGGATGGCTACACCTTC
CSARGPPADGYTF
>TRBJ2-1|TRBV6-5|-|TRBD2|15
TGTGCCAGCAGTTACCTGGGGGGGTCCTACAATGAGCAGTTCTTC
CASSYLGGSYNEQFF
>TRBJ2-4|TRBV24-1|few|TRBD1|16
TGTGCCACCAGCTCGACAGGGAGTGGAGTCAAAAACATTCAGTACTTC
CATSSTGSGVKNIQYF
>TRBJ1-2|TRBV4-3|few|TRBD1|15
TGCGCCAGCGGCCAAGGGACAGGGTTTTACTATGGCTACACCTTC
CASGQGTGFYYGYTF
>TRBJ2-2|TRBV5-1|-|TRBD1|16
TGCGCCAGCAGTCCCTCTCTGACAGGGAGCACCGGGGAGCTGTTTTTT
CASSPSLTGSTGELFF
>TRBJ2-4|TRBV3-1|few|-|13
TGTGCCAGCAGCCCAGCAGGACGGAACATTCAGTACTTC
CASSPAGRNIQYF
>TRBJ2-7|TRBV7-9|many|-|13
TGTGCCAGCAGCTTATCTCTGTCCTACGAGCAGTACTTC
CASSLSLSYEQYF
>TRBJ1-1|TRBV7-9|-|-|13
TGTGCCAGCCCGGGGGGGGTTGACACTGAAGCTTTCTTT
CASPGGVDTEAFF
>TRBJ1-2|TRBV9|few|-|15
TGTGCCAGCAGCCCCTCCGGTATCGGGAGGTATGGCTACACCTTC
CASSPSGIGRYGYTF